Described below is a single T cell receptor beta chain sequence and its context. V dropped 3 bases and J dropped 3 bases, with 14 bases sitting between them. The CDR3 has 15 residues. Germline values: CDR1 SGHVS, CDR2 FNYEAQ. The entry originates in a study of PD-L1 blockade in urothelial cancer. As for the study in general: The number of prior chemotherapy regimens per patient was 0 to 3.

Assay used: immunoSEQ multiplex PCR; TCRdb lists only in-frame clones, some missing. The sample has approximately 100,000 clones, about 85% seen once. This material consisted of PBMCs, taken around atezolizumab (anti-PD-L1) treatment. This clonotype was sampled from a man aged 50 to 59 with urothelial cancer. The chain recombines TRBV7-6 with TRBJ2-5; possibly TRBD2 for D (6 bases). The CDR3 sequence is CASSFLASLKETQYF. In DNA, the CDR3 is TGTGCCAGCAGCTTCCTAGCGAGCTTAAAAGAGACCCAGTACTTC.